This T cell receptor (beta chain) appears in the sequencing data of a study of cytomegalovirus exposure and HLA in healthy donors. Study-wide points: Among TCR beta chains, those listed as cytomegalovirus-associated numbered about 160.

The study ran its PCR with 60 Vbeta and 13 Jbeta primers. Assay: immunoSEQ multiplex PCR; the TCRdb copy retains only in-frame clones and omits some. Seen here are 100,000 to 150,000 clones, roughly 80% observed once, and the top ten hold 20%. In regard to this clone: Its antigen is unidentified.

The germline gives CDR1 GTSNPN, CDR2 SVGIG (reference sequence). This CDR3 is built from 13 residues. V was pared by 5 bases and J by 1 base, with 11 bases between. The receptor was derived from a man aged 18 to 29 in good health and CMV-seropositive. Sequences were obtained from PBMCs. V and J are TRBV30 and TRBJ1-1, with D perhaps TRBD1 (5 bases). This chain's CDR3 is CAWGAQGNTEAFF. CDR3 in DNA: TGTGCCTGGGGGGCGCAGGGGAACACTGAAGCTTTCTTT.